This T cell receptor (beta chain) was sequenced for a study of cytomegalovirus exposure and HLA in healthy donors. The PCR made use of 60 Vbeta and 13 Jbeta primers. The protocol was immunoSEQ multiplex PCR, while the TCRdb copy is restricted to in-frame clones and leaves out a portion. This sample carries 95,000 to 100,000 clones, 75% of them seen once, and the ten largest clones take 8.5% to 12%. The CDR3 runs to 15 residues. V was pared by 5 bases and J by 6 bases, with 16 bases between. Germline CDR1 and CDR2: SGHVS and FQNEAQ. The clonotype comes from a man aged 45 to 65 in good health and CMV-seronegative. The V call is TRBV7-8, the J call TRBJ2-2, with D possibly matching TRBD1 (7 bases). The source material was PBMCs. CDR3 residues: CASSRNTGEAGELFF. The DNA of the CDR3 is TGTGCCAGCAGCCGTAACACAGGGGAGGCCGGGGAGCTGTTTTTT.